This TCR beta chain was sequenced during a study of Ad26.COV2.S vaccination and SARS-CoV-2 variants. Study context: Doses of Ad26.COV2.S were injected into muscle once or twice, 56 days apart.

The V gene's germline CDR1 is SNHLY and CDR2 FYNNEI. The CDR3 covers 14 residues. Deletions cut 8 bases from V and 8 bases from J, with 21 bases between. The method was immunoSEQ multiplex PCR; TCRdb's version includes in-frame clones alone and lacks a portion of them. The top ten clones hold around 3.6% of a sample with 300,000 to 400,000 clones, around 87% of them seen once. As for treatment: 19 received Ad26.COV2.S at low or high dose, single or two shots; roughly five received placebo; per-sample allocation not given. The samples date from day 63 after the first vaccine or placebo injection. Sequencing used peripheral blood, obtained in a trial of Ad26.COV2.S vaccine versus placebo. The receptor was derived from a person between 18 and 60 years old who received the Ad26.COV2.S COVID-19 vaccine or a placebo. The J gene is TRBJ1-2, the V gene TRBV2, with D perhaps matching TRBD1 (6 bases). This chain's CDR3 is CASGLGASEEGYTF. CDR3 bases: TGTGCCAGCGGGCTGGGGGCCAGTGAGGAAGGCTACACCTTC.